These 2 T cell receptor beta chains share one sample of origin, sequenced in a study of patients and donors after allogeneic stem cell transplantation. TCRdb passed the RT-PCR reads through MiXCR, listing each CDR3 protein once. This table has more than 850,000 distinct CDR3 sequences, roughly 17% appearing once. The sequencing input was blood, either unsorted or a sorted T cell fraction (not recorded which). Receptor source: a human donor who was either an allogeneic HSCT recipient or a stem cell or donor lymphocyte infusion donor (not recorded which). It is not recorded whose cells these are; they may come from a transplant donor.

This clonotype has ten or more counts. The chain is built from TRBV12-3 or TRBV12-4 and TRBJ2-1; D is undetermined. The CDR3 covers 14 residues. Trimming removed 3 bases from V and 2 bases from J, with 8 bases in between. CDR3 sequence (DNA): TGTGCCAGCAGTTTGGCTAGTCCCTACAATGAGCAGTTCTTC. This encodes CASSLASPYNEQFF.

In this sample, this clonotype turned up many times. The V gene is TRBV5-1, the J gene TRBJ2-7, with 9 bases identical to TRBD2. CDR3 length equals 13 residues. Germline trimming cut 4 bases from V and 3 bases from J; bases unmatched to any gene: 2. CDR1 is SGHRS and CDR2 is YFSETQ in the germline V gene. The CDR3 sequence: CASSVTSGYEQYF. CDR3 nucleotide sequence: TGCGCCAGCAGCGTGACTAGCGGCTACGAGCAGTACTTC.